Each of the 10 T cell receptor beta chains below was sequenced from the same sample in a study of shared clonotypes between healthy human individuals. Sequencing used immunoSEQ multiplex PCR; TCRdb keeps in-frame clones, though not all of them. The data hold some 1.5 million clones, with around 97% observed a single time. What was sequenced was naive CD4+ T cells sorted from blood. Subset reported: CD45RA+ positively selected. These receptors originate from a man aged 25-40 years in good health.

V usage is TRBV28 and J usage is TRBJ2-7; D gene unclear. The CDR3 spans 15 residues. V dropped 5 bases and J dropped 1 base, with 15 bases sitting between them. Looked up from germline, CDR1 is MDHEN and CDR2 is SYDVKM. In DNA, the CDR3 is TGTGCCAGCAGTCGGGTTATGGACCGTTCCTACGAGCAGTACTTC. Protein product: CASSRVMDRSYEQYF.

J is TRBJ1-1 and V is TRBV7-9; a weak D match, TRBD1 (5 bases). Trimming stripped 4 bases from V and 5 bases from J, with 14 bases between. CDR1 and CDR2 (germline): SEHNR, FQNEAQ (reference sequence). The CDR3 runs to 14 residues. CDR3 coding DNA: TGTGCCAGCAGCTCCGTCGGCGGGGGGACTGAAGCTTTCTTT. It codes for CASSSVGGGTEAFF. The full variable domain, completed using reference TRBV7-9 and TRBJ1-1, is DTGVSQNPRHKITKRGQNVTFRCDPISEHNRLYWYRQTLGQGPEFLTYFQNEAQLEKSRLLSDRFSAERPKGSFSTLEIQRTEQGDSAMYLCASSSVGGGTEAFFGQGTRLTVV.

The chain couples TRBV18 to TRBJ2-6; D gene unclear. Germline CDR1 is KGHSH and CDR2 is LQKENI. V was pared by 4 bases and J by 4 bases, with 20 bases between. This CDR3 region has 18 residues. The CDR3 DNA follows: TGTGCCAGCTCACACAACGTGAAGACATCGACCGGGGCCAACGTCCTGACTTTC. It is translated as CASSHNVKTSTGANVLTF.

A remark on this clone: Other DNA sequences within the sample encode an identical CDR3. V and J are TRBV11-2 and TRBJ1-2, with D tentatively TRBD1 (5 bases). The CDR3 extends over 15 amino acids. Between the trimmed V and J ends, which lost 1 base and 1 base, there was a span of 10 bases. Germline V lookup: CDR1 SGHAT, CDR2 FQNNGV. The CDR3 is CASSLVGQGNYGYTF. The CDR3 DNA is TGTGCCAGCAGCTTAGTGGGGCAGGGTAACTATGGCTACACCTTC.

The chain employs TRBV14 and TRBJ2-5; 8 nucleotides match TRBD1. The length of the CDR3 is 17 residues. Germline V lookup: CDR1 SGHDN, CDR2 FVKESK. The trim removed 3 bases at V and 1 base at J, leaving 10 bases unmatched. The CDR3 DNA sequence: TGTGCCAGCAGCCACCCAACGGGACAGGTGACCCAAGAGACCCAGTACTTC. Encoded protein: CASSHPTGQVTQETQYF.

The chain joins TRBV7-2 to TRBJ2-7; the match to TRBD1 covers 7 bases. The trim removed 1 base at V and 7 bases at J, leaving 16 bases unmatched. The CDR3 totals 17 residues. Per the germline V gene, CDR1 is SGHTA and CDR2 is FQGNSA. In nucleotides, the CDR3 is TGTGCCAGCAGCTTAGACTACCGGGACAGCCGACAGCGGGAGCAGTACTTC. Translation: CASSLDYRDSRQREQYF.

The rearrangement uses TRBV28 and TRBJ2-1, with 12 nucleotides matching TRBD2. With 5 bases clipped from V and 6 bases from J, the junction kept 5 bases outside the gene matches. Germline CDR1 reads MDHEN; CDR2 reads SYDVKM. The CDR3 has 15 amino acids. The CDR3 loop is CASSPSGRGGNEQFF. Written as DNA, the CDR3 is TGTGCCAGCAGTCCTAGCGGGAGGGGGGGCAATGAGCAGTTCTTC.

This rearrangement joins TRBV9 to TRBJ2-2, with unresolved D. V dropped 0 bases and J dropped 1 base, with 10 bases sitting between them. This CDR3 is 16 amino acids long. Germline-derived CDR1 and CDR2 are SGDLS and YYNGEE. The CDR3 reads CASSVATRQNTGELFF. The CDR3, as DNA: TGTGCCAGCAGCGTAGCTACGCGGCAGAACACCGGGGAGCTGTTTTTT. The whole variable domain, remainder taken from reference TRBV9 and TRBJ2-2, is DSGVTQTPKHLITATGQRVTLRCSPRSGDLSVYWYQQSLDQGLQFLIQYYNGEERAKGNILERFSAQQFPDLHSELNLSSLELGDSALYFCASSVATRQNTGELFFGEGSRLTVL.

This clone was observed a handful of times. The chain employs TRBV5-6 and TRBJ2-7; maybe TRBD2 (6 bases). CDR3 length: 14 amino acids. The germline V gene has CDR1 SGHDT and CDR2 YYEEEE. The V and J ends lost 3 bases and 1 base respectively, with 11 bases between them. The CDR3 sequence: CASSSPGGSYEQYF. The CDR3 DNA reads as TGTGCCAGCAGCTCACCCGGGGGTTCCTACGAGCAGTACTTC.

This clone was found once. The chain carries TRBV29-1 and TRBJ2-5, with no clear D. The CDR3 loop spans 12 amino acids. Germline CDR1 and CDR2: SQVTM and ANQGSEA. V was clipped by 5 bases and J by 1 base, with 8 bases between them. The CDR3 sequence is CSVLLSQETQYF. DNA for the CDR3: TGCAGCGTTCTTTTGAGCCAAGAGACCCAGTACTTC.